This T cell receptor (beta chain) was observed in a study of CXCR3-negative and CXCR3-positive naive CD8 T cells. CDR1 is MNHEY and CDR2 is SMNVEV in the germline V gene (reference sequence). This CDR3 region has 15 residues. Via 5' RACE with UMI labels, TRB cDNA libraries were prepared. Reprocessing the 5' RACE reads, TCRdb reports a single entry for every CDR3 protein and omits DNA. The sample table sets out about 39,000 distinct CDR3 sequences. This clonotype originated in a human donor in good health. Some clones in this sample may be carry-over from other donors' samples. The chain carries TRBV27 and TRBJ2-5. Sequencing was done on a sample of memory CD8+ T cells from blood. The CDR3 here is CASSFLSTLQETQYF.